The clone carrying this T cell receptor (beta chain) was counted at least ten times. Antigen unknown. The data belong to a study of blood T cells in healthy people across ages. Study-wide results and caveats: Naive T cell percentage strongly correlated with TCR beta diversity. It was held that diversity estimates obtained from one million T cells represented underestimates. Any changes in expanded clonotypes were possibly confounded, as donor CMV status remained unknown.

The V end lost 1 base, the J end lost 2 bases, and 7 bases lay between the germline ends. The CDR3 length is 14 residues. Germline V gene lookup returns CDR1 LGHDT and CDR2 YNNKEL (reference sequence). A second roughly 6 to 11 cycle PCR used barcoded and J-beta primers. Each single sample gave us at least 3 million CDR3-containing paired-end reads. TCRdb recomputed calls from the 5' RACE reads with MiXCR, one row per CDR3 protein. Here the sample spans fewer than 750,000 distinct CDR3 sequences, approximately 52% being singletons. This receptor was identified in an elderly woman in good health. The sample consisted of blood. The gene calls are TRBV3-1 and TRBJ2-3; a possible D gene is TRBD1 (6 bases). The CDR3 DNA reads TGTGCCAGCAGCCAAGGGACAGCCACAGATACGCAGTATTTT. Translation gives CASSQGTATDTQYF.